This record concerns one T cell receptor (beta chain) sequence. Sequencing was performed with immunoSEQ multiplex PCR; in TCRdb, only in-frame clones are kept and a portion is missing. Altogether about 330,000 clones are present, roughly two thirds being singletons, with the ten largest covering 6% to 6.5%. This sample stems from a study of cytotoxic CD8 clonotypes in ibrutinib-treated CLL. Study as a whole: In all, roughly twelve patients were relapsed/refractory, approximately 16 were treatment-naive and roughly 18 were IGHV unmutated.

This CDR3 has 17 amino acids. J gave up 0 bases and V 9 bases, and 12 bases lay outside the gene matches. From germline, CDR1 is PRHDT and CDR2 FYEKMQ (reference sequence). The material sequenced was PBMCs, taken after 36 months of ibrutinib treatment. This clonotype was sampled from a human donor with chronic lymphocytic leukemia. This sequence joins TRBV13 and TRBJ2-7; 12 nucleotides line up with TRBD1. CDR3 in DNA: TGTGCCAGTAGCCGGGACAGGGGGCGCGGCCCCTCCTACGAGCAGTACTTC. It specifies CASSRDRGRGPSYEQYF.